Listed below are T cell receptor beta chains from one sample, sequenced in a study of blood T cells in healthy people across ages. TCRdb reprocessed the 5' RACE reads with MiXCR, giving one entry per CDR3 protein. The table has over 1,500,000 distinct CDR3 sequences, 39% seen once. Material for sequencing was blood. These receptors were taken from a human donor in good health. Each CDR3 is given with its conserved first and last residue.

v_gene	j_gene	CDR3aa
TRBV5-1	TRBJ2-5	CASSLGRVGGGNQETQYF
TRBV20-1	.	CSARGRGGETQYF
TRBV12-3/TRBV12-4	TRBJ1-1	CASSRGYLTGTEAFF
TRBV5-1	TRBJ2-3	CASRPQGAVGDTQYF
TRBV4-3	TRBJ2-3	CASSQDFGAPTDTQYF
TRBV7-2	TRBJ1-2	CASSLDFQGDNGYTF
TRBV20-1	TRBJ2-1	CSAHSGGQPDNEQFF
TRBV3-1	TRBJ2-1	CASSQLSGVEQFF
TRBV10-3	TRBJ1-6	CAISESETPSHF
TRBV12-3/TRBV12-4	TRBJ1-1	CASSPQVTGEAFF
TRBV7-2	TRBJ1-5	CASSTGQDQPQHF
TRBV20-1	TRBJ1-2	CSVRRPQGAGYGYTF
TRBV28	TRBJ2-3	CASSLAYGEAVQTDTQYF
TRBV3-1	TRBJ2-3	CASSRLLGADTQYF
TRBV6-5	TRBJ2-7	CASSRTTGGPYEQYF
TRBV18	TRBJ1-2	CASSPRAGFDYGYTF
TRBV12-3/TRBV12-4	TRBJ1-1	CASSHRDRSYTEAFF
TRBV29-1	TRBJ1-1	CSVGKGENTEAFF
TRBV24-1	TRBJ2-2	CATNRQGGGELFF
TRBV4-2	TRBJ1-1	CASSHGTELNTEAFF
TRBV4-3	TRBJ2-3	CASSQDAQRTQYF
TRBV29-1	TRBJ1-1	CSVEPDTEAFF
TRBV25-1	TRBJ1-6	CASSQTGDGLNNSPLHF
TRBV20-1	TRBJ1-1	CSARSRRDRGPDTEAFF
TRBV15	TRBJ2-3	CATSRGRDRGTDTQYF
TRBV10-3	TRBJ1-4	CAISPGQENEKLFF
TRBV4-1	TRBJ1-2	CASSQAGGFGYTF
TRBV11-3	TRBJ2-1	CASSLRASGGFDNEQFF
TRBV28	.	CASSHKSGTSFNEQYF
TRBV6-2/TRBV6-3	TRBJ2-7	CASSPRLLSSYEQYF
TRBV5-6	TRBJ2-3	CASSSYILPLTDTQYF